The sequence of this T cell receptor beta chain was determined in a study of blood T cell repertoires in COVID-19. Study in general: Researchers got acute and convalescent COVID-19 samples from the United States, Italy and Spain. T cells, B-cell-depleted T cells, or PBMCs supplied cDNA or gDNA.

CDR3 length equals 16 residues. From germline, CDR1 is MNHEY and CDR2 SMNVEV (reference sequence). After removal of 1 base from V and 4 bases from J, the junction contained 4 bases not matched to a gene. Original processing notes: Counts of nucleated cells, estimated from reference gene primer amplification, were obtained. Profiled with immunoSEQ multiplex PCR; TCRdb holds only in-frame clones, not every one. The V and J calls and the clone size are those of that table, but D and trimming were determined from the DNA. Here the sample spans over 85,000 clones, more than 65% being singletons. Material: peripheral blood. This clonotype was sampled from a man aged 55-75 years with acute or convalescent COVID-19. This chain connects TRBV27 to TRBJ2-2, with 9 bases identical to TRBD2. In DNA form, the CDR3 reads TGTGCCAGCAGTTTATATGGAGCGGGGGGCACCGGGGAGCTGTTTTTT. Its translation: CASSLYGAGGTGELFF.